This T cell receptor (beta chain) is drawn from a study of shared clonotypes between healthy human individuals. Findings of the study overall: Several donors held 5% to 5.5% of naive CD4 clonotypes in common. Clonotypes shared by all four sorted-subset donors had higher generation probabilities than non-shared clonotypes.

The table lists this clone with a few counts. The antigen remains undetermined. The table came from immunoSEQ multiplex PCR; TCRdb's copy has only in-frame clones and leaves some out. The top ten clones hold approximately 1% of a sample with over a million clones, roughly 96% of them seen once. From germline, CDR1 is LNHNV and CDR2 YYDKDF (reference sequence). The CDR3 has 15 amino acids. V dropped 4 bases and J dropped 7 bases, with 19 bases sitting between them. Input material: naive CD4+ T cells sorted from blood. The sample's subset: CD45RA+ positively selected. This clonotype was sampled from a man in his thirties or forties in good health. The chain couples TRBV15 to TRBJ1-2, with D possibly matching TRBD1 (5 bases). In nucleotides, the CDR3 is TGTGCCACCAGCACCGATCCGGGACCAGGAGGTGGCTACACCTTC. Translated: CATSTDPGPGGGYTF.